The following is a T cell receptor beta chain sequence with its context. This sample was taken from a study of blood T cell repertoires in COVID-19. Method: immunoSEQ multiplex PCR; TCRdb's copy keeps in-frame clones and lacks some. The sample holds 90,000 or so clones, 70% to 90% seen once. The sequence was obtained from a man between 60 and 75 years old with acute or convalescent COVID-19. The sample comprised peripheral blood.

The CDR3 nucleotides read TGTGCCAGCAGACGCATCCGGGGTAGGAATGAGCAGTTCTTC. Translation gives CASRRIRGRNEQFF. The gene calls are TRBV11-2 and TRBJ2-1; TRBD2 might be the D (5 bases). The length of the CDR3 is 14 residues. Trimming stripped 6 bases from V and 7 bases from J, with 16 bases between. Germline CDR1 reads SGHAT; CDR2 reads FQNNGV.